Listed below are T cell receptor beta chains from one sample, sequenced in a study of cytomegalovirus exposure and HLA in healthy donors. The data were produced by immunoSEQ multiplex PCR, yet TCRdb's version contains in-frame clones alone and is incomplete. This table has 200,000 to 250,000 clones, 85% to 90% appearing once. Sequenced: PBMCs. The receptors stem from a human donor in good health. CDR3s include the opening cysteine and the closing phenylalanine or tryptophan. Each record gives: V gene, clone size, CDR3 length, J gene, D gene, CDR3 protein, CDR3 DNA. D genes are given only for firm matches. Some rows have no size entry. The others give once, few or many, or a class for an expanded clone.

V: TRBV18; size: NA; length: 15; J: TRBJ2-3; D: NA; CDR3: CASSPGTTTTDTQYF; DNA: TGTGCCAGCTCACCAGGGACAACGACCACAGATACGCAGTATTTT
V: TRBV6-5; size: NA; length: 13; J: TRBJ1-1; D: NA; CDR3: CASSTTVNAEAFF; DNA: TGTGCCAGCAGTACGACAGTGAACGCTGAAGCTTTCTTT
V: TRBV14; size: once; length: 18; J: TRBJ2-1; D: TRBD2; CDR3: CASSPGLAGAWPYNEQFF; DNA: TGTGCCAGCAGCCCGGGACTAGCGGGAGCTTGGCCCTACAATGAGCAGTTCTTC
V: TRBV10-2; size: NA; length: 13; J: TRBJ1-2; D: TRBD1; CDR3: CASSGRTGYGYTF; DNA: TGCGCCAGCAGTGGGCGGACAGGTTATGGCTACACCTTC
V: TRBV21-1; size: NA; length: 18; J: TRBJ2-3; D: NA; CDR3: CASTNTTYQGVTTDTQYF; DNA: TGTGCCAGCACAAATACTACGTATCAGGGTGTTACCACAGATACGCAGTATTTT
V: TRBV28; size: few; length: 12; J: TRBJ1-2; D: NA; CDR3: CASTLTGNGYTF; DNA: TGTGCCAGCACCCTCACAGGGAATGGCTACACCTTC
V: TRBV4-1; size: once; length: 18; J: TRBJ2-7; D: TRBD1; CDR3: CASSQDVRIDRGIYEQYF; DNA: TGCGCCAGCAGCCAAGATGTACGGATCGACAGGGGGATCTACGAGCAGTACTTC
V: TRBV7-3; size: NA; length: 13; J: TRBJ2-5; D: NA; CDR3: CASSFSDGETQYF; DNA: TGTGCCAGCAGCTTTTCCGATGGCGAGACCCAGTACTTC
V: TRBV5-1; size: few; length: 19; J: TRBJ2-3; D: TRBD2; CDR3: CASSGTSGSWGTSTDTQYF; DNA: TGCGCCAGCAGCGGGACTAGCGGGAGTTGGGGGACGAGCACAGATACGCAGTATTTT
V: TRBV28; size: NA; length: 15; J: TRBJ2-1; D: NA; CDR3: CASWGRSGSYNEQFF; DNA: TGTGCCAGCTGGGGGAGGAGTGGCTCCTACAATGAGCAGTTCTTC
V: TRBV10-3; size: NA; length: 14; J: TRBJ1-1; D: NA; CDR3: CAISRQVGLTEAFF; DNA: TGTGCCATCAGTAGACAGGTGGGGTTGACTGAAGCTTTCTTT
V: TRBV25-1; size: NA; length: 15; J: TRBJ1-4; D: TRBD1; CDR3: CASSARTGPGEKLFF; DNA: TGTGCCAGCAGTGCAAGGACAGGGCCAGGGGAAAAACTGTTTTTT
V: TRBV27; size: NA; length: 14; J: TRBJ2-7; D: NA; CDR3: CASSLFIAAYEQYF; DNA: TGTGCCAGCAGTTTATTTATAGCCGCCTACGAGCAGTACTTC
V: TRBV7-3; size: NA; length: 16; J: TRBJ2-2; D: NA; CDR3: CASSLIVASGTGELFF; DNA: TGTGCCAGCAGCCTAATCGTGGCTAGTGGCACCGGGGAGCTGTTTTTT
V: TRBV7-9; size: NA; length: 15; J: TRBJ2-3; D: TRBD2; CDR3: CASSFSRLAADTQYF; DNA: TGTGCCAGCAGCTTTTCCCGACTAGCAGCAGATACGCAGTATTTT
V: TRBV9; size: NA; length: 16; J: TRBJ2-3; D: NA; CDR3: CASSAPPGESPDTQYF; DNA: TGTGCCAGCAGCGCCCCGCCGGGGGAGAGTCCAGATACGCAGTATTTT
V: TRBV6-5; size: NA; length: 14; J: TRBJ2-5; D: NA; CDR3: CASSYLTGGGEQYF; DNA: TGTGCCAGCAGTTACCTTACGGGGGGCGGAGAGCAGTACTTC
V: TRBV6-5; size: NA; length: 13; J: TRBJ2-7; D: TRBD1; CDR3: CASRDRGPYEQYF; DNA: TGTGCCAGCCGCGACAGGGGGCCCTACGAGCAGTACTTC
V: TRBV6-1; size: NA; length: 17; J: TRBJ2-6; D: NA; CDR3: CASSEGGAGSGANVLTF; DNA: TGTGCCAGCAGTGAAGGGGGCGCTGGGTCTGGGGCCAACGTCCTGACTTTC
V: TRBV7-9; size: NA; length: 12; J: TRBJ2-7; D: TRBD2; CDR3: CSSSGTSYEQYF; DNA: TGTTCCAGCAGCGGGACTAGCTACGAGCAGTACTTC
V: TRBV9; size: NA; length: 16; J: TRBJ1-2; D: TRBD1; CDR3: CASSVRAHGTDPPNTF; DNA: TGTGCCAGCAGCGTGAGGGCCCATGGGACAGACCCTCCTAACACCTTC
V: TRBV7-9; size: NA; length: 17; J: TRBJ2-7; D: TRBD2; CDR3: CASSSTPGTSAVYEQYF; DNA: TGTGCCAGCAGCTCCACTCCCGGGACTAGCGCAGTCTACGAGCAGTACTTC
V: TRBV2; size: few; length: 15; J: TRBJ1-2; D: TRBD1; CDR3: CASSMWDSFNYGYTF; DNA: TGTGCCAGCAGTATGTGGGACAGTTTCAACTATGGCTACACCTTC
V: TRBV6-5; size: few; length: 16; J: TRBJ1-3; D: NA; CDR3: CASSSAKTETRNTIYF; DNA: TGTGCCAGCAGTTCAGCAAAGACAGAGACGAGAAACACCATATATTTT
V: TRBV19; size: NA; length: 14; J: TRBJ2-5; D: NA; CDR3: CASSVGLSRETQYF; DNA: TGTGCCAGTAGTGTCGGGTTGAGTCGGGAGACCCAGTACTTC
V: TRBV29-1; size: NA; length: 13; J: TRBJ2-2; D: NA; CDR3: CSVRWTATGELFF; DNA: TGCAGCGTTCGCTGGACAGCCACCGGGGAGCTGTTTTTT